The TCR beta chain described here comes from a study of blood T cell repertoires in COVID-19. CDR3 length: 17 residues. The germline V gene encodes CDR1 SEHNR and CDR2 FQNEAQ (reference sequence). The ends were cut back, 1 base at V and 0 bases at J, with 13 bases in the middle. The table came from immunoSEQ multiplex PCR; TCRdb's copy has only in-frame clones and leaves some out. The data contain about 370,000 clones, roughly 89% of them singletons. The TCR comes from a woman in her twenties or thirties who had recovered from COVID-19. Sequencing was carried out using PBMCs or T cells enriched from blood (not recorded which). The chain is built from TRBV7-9 and TRBJ2-1; D uncertain. CDR3 sequence: CASSLGSPGNSYNEQFF. CDR3 DNA sequence: TGTGCCAGCAGCTTAGGATCCCCAGGCAACTCCTACAATGAGCAGTTCTTC.